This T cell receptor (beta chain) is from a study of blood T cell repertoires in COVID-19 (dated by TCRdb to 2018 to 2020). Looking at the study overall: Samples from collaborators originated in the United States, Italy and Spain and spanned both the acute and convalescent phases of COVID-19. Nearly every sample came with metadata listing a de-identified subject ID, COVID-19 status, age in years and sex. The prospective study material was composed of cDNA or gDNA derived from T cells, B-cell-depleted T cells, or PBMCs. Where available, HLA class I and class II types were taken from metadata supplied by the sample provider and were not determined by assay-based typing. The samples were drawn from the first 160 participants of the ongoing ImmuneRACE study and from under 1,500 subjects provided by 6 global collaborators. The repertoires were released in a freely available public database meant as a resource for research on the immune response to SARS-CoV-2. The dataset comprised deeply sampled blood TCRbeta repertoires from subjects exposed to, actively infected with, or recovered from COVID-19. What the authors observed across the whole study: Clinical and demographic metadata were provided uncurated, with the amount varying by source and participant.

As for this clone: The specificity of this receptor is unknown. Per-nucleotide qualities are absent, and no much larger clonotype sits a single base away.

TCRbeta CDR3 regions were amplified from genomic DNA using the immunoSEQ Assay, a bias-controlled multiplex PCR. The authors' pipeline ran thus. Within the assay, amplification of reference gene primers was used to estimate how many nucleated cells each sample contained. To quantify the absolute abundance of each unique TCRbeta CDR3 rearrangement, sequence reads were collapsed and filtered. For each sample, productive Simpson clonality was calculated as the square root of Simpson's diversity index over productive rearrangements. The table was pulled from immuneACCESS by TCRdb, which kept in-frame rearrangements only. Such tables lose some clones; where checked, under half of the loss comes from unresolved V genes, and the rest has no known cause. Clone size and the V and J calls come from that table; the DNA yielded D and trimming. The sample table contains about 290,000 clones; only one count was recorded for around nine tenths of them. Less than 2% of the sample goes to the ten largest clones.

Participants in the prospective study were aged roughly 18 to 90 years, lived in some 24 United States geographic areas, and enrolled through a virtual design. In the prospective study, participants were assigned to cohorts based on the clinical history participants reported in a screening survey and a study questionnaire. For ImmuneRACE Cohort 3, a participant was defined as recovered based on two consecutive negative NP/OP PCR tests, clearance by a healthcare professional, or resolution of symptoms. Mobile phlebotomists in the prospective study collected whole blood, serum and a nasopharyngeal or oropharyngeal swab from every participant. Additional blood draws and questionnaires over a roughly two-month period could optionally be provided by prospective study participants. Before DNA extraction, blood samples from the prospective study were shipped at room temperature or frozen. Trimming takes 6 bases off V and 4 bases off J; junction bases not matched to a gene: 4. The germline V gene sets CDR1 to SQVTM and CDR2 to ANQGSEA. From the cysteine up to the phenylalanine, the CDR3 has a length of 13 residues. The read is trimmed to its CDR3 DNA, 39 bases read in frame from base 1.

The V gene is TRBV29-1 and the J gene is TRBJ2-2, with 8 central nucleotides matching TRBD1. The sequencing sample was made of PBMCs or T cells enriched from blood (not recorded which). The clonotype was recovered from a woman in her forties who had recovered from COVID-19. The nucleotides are TGCAGCGTGAAGACAGGGGCCACCGGGGAGCTGTTTTTT. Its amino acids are CSVKTGATGELFF.